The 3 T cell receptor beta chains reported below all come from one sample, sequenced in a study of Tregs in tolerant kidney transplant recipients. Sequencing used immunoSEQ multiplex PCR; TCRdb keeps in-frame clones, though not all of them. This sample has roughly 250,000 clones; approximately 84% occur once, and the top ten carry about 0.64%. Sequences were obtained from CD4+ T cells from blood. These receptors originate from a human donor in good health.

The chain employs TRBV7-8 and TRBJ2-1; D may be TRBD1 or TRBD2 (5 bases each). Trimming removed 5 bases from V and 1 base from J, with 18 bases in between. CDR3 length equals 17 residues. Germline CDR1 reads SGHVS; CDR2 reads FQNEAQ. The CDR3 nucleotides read TGTGCCAGCAGCCTTGGAGGCAGGGCTGCGTCCTACAATGAGCAGTTCTTC. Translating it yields CASSLGGRAASYNEQFF.

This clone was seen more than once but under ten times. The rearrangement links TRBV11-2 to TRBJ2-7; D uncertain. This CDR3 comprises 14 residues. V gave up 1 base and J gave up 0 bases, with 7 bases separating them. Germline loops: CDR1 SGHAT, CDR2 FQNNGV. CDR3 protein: CASSLAGYSYEQYF. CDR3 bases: TGTGCCAGCAGCTTAGCGGGCTACTCCTACGAGCAGTACTTC.

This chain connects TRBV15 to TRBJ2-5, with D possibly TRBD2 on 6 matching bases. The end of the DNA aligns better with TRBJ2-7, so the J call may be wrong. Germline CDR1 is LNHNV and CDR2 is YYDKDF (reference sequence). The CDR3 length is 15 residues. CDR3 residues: CATSSERGSSYEQYF. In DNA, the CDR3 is TGTGCCACCAGCAGCGAACGGGGGAGCTCCTACGAGCAGTACTTC.